This T cell receptor beta chain appears in the sequencing data of a study of CD8 T cells in ankylosing spondylitis. Germline lookup yields CDR1 SGHRS and CDR2 YFSETQ. CDR3 length: 14 amino acids. The ends were cut back, 0 bases at V and 1 base at J, with 7 bases in the middle. TCR beta libraries were made by quantitative 5'-RACE with molecular barcodes. MiXCR was run by TCRdb on the 5' RACE reads, yielding one entry per CDR3 protein. The sample has about 130,000 distinct CDR3 sequences, roughly 13% seen once. This clonotype was recorded at least ten times. Antigen: not known. Findings and caveats of the study: Matched synovial fluid from ankylosing spondylitis patients was reported to be enriched for disease-linked clones. Reactive arthritis synovial fluid and blood previously showed some of these motif variants.

Sequencing was done on a sample of blood, either unsorted or a sorted T cell fraction (not recorded which). The rearrangement links TRBV5-1 to TRBJ1-1, with TRBD1 as a possible D gene (5 bases). The receptor was derived from a female donor with ankylosing spondylitis or in good health (not recorded which). The CDR3 region has the DNA TGCGCCAGCAGCTTGGGGGGGGGGAACACTGAAGCTTTCTTT. This codes for CASSLGGGNTEAFF.